This section outlines one TCR beta chain sequence together with its context. Its antigen remains unidentified. The sample originates from a study of T cell responses to AZD1222 COVID-19 vaccine. Background on the study: Second-dose groups at about 4 or about 12 weeks were pooled. Study results and caveats: It should be noted that donors were predominantly white British and more often female, and clonal diversity was possibly underestimated. With dominance at 160-218 and 743-854, vaccine-associated CD4 TCRs spanned spike. Targets within unmutated variant regions were reportedly found for nearly half of spike-specific TCRs.

Profiled with immunoSEQ multiplex PCR; TCRdb holds only in-frame clones, not every one. This table holds about 96,000 clones, about 88% found once. The length of the CDR3 is 13 residues. Trimming pared 2 bases from V and 3 bases from J, leaving 7 bases between. The V gene's germline CDR1 is LNHDA and CDR2 SQIVND (reference sequence). The V call is TRBV19, the J call TRBJ1-1; D may be TRBD1 (5 bases). The material sequenced was peripheral blood, taken on day 0 of AZD1222 vaccination. The sequence was obtained from an adult in good health. The CDR3 bases are TGTGCCAGTAGTATATCGGGGGACACTGAAGCTTTCTTT. The encoded protein is CASSISGDTEAFF.